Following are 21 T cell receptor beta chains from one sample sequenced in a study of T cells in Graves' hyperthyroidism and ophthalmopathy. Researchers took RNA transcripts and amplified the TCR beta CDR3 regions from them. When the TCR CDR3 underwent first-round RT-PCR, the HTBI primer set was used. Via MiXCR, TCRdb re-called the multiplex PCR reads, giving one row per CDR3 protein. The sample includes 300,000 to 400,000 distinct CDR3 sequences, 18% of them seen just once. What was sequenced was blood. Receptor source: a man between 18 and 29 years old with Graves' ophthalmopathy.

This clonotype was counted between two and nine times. The CDR3 DNA follows: TGTGCCAGCAGTGGGGGGACAGGGGGCCTCAATCAGCCCCAGCATTTT. Translating gives CASSGGTGGLNQPQHF. The chain is built from TRBV2 and TRBJ1-5; 12 bases agree with TRBD1. With V trimmed by 4 bases and J by 3 bases, 4 bases remained unmatched. The CDR3 runs 16 residues. The germline CDR1 and CDR2 sequences are SNHLY and FYNNEI.

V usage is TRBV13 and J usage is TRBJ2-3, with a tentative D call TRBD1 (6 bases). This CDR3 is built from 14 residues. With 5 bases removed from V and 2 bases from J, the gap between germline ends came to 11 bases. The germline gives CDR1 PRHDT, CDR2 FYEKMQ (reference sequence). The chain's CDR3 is CASSQQGTTDTQYF. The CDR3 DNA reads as TGTGCCAGCAGCCAACAGGGAACCACAGATACGCAGTATTTT.

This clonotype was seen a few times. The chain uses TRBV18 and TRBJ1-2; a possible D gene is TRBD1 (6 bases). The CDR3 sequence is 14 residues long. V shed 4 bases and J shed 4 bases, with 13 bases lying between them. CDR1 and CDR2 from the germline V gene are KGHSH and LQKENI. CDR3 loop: CASSRQEFSYGYTF. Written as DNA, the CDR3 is TGTGCCAGCTCACGACAGGAATTCTCCTATGGCTACACCTTC.

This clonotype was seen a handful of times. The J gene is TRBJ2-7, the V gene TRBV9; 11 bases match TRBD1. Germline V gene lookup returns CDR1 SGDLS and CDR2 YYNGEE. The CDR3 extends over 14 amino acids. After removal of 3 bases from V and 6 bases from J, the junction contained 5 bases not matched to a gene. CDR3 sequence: CASSAGQGGGEQYF. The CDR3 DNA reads TGTGCCAGCAGCGCGGGACAGGGGGGAGGCGAGCAGTACTTC.

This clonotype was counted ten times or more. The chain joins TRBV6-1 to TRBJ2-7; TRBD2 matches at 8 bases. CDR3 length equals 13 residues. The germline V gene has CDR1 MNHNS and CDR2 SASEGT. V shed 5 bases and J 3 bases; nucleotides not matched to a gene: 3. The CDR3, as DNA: TGTGCCAGCAGTCCTCGGGAGGGCTACGAGCAGTACTTC. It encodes CASSPREGYEQYF.

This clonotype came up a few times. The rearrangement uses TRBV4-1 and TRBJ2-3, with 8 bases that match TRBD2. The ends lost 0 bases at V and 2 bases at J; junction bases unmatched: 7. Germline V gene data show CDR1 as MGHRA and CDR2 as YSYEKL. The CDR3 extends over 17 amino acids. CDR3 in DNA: TGCGCCAGCAGCCAAGAAGGGCGGGGGGCCCTCACAGATACGCAGTATTTT. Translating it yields CASSQEGRGALTDTQYF.

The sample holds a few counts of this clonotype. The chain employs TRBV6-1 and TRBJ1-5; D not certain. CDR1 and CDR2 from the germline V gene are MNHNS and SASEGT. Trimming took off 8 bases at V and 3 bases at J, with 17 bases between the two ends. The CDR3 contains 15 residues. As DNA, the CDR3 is TGTGCCAGCTCCGTGGACCCTACAACCAATCAGCCCCAGCATTTT. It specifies CASSVDPTTNQPQHF.

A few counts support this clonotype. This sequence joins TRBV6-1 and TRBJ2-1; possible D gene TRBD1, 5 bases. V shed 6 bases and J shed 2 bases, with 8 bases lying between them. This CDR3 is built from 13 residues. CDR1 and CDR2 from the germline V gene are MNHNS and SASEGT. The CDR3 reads CASSRTPYNEQFF. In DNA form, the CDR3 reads TGTGCCAGCAGCCGGACACCCTACAATGAGCAGTTCTTC.

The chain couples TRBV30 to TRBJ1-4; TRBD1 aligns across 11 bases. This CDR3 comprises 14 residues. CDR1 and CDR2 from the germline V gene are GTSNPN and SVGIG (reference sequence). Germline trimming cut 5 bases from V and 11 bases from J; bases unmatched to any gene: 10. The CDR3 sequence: CAWGEGQGGKKLFF. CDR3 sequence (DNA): TGTGCCTGGGGGGAGGGACAGGGGGGAAAGAAACTGTTTTTT.

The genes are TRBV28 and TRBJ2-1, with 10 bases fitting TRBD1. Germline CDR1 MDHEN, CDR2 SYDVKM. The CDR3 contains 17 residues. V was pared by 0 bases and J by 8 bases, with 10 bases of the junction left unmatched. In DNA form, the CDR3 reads TGTGCCAGCAGTTTATGGACCGGGACAGGGGCGCACGATGAGCAGTTCTTC. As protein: CASSLWTGTGAHDEQFF.

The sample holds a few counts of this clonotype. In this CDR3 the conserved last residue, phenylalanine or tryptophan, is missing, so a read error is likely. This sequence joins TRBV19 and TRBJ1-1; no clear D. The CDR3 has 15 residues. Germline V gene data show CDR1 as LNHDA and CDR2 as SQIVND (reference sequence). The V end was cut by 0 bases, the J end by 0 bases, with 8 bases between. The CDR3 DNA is TGTGCCAGTAGTATAGATATCGTCATGAACACTGAAGCTTTCCTT. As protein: CASSIDIVMNTEAFL.

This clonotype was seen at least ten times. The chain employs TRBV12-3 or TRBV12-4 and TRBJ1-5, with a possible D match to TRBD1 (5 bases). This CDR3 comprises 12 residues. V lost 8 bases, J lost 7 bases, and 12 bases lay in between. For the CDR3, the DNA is TGTGCCAGCCTTCACCCAGGGCAGCCCCAGCATTTT. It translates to CASLHPGQPQHF.

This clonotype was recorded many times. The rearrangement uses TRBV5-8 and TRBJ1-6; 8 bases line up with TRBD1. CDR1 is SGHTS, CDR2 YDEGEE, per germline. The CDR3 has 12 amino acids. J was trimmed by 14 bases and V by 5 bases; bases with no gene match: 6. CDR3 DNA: TGTGCCAGCAGGGGGACAGGATCGTCCCTCCACTTT. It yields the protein CASRGTGSSLHF.

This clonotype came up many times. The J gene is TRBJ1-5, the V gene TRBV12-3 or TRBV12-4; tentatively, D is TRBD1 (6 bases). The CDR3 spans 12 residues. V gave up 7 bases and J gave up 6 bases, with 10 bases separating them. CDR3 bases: TGTGCCAGCACCCAGGGGCCTCAGCCCCAGCATTTT. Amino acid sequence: CASTQGPQPQHF.

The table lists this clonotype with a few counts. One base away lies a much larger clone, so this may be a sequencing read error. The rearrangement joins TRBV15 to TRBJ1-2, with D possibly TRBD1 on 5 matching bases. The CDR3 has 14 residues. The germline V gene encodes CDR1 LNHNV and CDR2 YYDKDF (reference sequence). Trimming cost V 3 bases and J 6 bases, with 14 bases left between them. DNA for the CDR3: TGTGCCACCAGCAGTGACCGGGGACCCCATGGCTACACCTTC. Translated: CATSSDRGPHGYTF. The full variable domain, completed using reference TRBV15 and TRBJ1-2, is DAMVIQNPRYQVTQFGKPVTLSCSQTLNHNVMYWYQQKSSQAPKLLFHYYDKDFNNEADTPDNFQSRRPNTSFCFLDIRSPGLGDTAMYLCATSSDRGPHGYTFGSGTRLTVV.

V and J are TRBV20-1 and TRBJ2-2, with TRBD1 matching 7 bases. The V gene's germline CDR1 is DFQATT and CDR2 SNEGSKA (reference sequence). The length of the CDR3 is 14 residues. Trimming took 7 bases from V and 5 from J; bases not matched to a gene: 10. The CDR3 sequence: CSVPETGWTGELFF. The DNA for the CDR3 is TGCAGTGTTCCTGAGACAGGGTGGACCGGGGAGCTGTTTTTT.

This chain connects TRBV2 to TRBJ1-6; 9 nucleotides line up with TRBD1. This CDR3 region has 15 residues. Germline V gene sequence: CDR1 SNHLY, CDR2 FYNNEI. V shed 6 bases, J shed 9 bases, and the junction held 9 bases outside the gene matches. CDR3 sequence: CASRRGQGLASPLHF. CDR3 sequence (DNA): TGTGCCAGCAGAAGGGGACAGGGACTGGCTTCACCCCTCCACTTT. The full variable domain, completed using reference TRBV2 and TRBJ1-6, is EPEVTQTPSHQVTQMGQEVILRCVPISNHLYFYWYRQILGQKVEFLVSFYNNEISEKSEIFDDQFSVERPDGSNFTLKIRSTKLEDSAMYFCASRRGQGLASPLHFGNGTRLTVT.

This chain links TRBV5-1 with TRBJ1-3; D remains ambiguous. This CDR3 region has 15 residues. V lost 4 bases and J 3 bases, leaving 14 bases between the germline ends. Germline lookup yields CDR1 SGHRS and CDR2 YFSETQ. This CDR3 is CASSLPASGGNTIYF. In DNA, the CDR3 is TGCGCCAGCAGCCTCCCTGCCTCCGGTGGAAACACCATATATTTT.

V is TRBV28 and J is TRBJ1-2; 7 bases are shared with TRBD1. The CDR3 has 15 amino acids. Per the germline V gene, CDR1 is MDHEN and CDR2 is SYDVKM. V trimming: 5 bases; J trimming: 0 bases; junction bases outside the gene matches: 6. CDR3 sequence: CASSTRDSPNYGYTF. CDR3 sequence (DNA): TGTGCCAGCAGTACCCGGGACAGCCCTAACTATGGCTACACCTTC.

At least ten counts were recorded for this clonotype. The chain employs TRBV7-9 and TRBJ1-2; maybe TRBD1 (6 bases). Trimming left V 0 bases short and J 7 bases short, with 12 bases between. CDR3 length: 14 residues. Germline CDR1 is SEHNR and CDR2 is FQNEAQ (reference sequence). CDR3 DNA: TGTGCCAGCAGCTTAGCGAGTACAGGGCCTGGCTACACCTTC. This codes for CASSLASTGPGYTF.

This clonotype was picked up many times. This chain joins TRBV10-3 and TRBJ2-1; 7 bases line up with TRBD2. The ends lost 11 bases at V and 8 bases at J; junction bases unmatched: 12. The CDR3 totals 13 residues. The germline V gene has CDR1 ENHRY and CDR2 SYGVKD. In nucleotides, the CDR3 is TGTGCCGCCCGGGGGACGGGAGGCGATGAGCAGTTCTTC. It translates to CAARGTGGDEQFF.